This is a list of T cell receptor beta chains from one sample in a study of shared clonotypes between healthy human individuals. This table comes from immunoSEQ multiplex PCR, and its TCRdb copy is limited to in-frame clones, with some not included. The data show 1.5 million to 1.9 million clones, approximately 98% seen once. The sample consisted of naive CD4+ T cells sorted from blood. The origin of the receptors is a man in his thirties or forties in good health. Each CDR3 is given with its conserved first and last residue. D genes are given only for firm matches. Clone size is shown for a subset of rows, as once, few, many or a class of expanded clone.

abundance,d_gene,v_gene,j_gene,CDR3nt,CDR3aa
.,.,TRBV28,TRBJ2-2,TGTGCCAGCAGTTTATATGGCGGGGAGCTGTTTTTT,CASSLYGGELFF
.,.,TRBV7-3,TRBJ2-1,TGTGCCAGCAGCTTAGCGGGGAAATACAATGAGCAGTTCTTC,CASSLAGKYNEQFF
.,.,TRBV7-2,TRBJ2-7,TGTGCCAGCAGCTTAGCACCGAAAACCACCTACGAGCAGTACTTC,CASSLAPKTTYEQYF
once,TRBD1,TRBV2,TRBJ2-1,TGTGCCAGAGGACTAATGGCAGGACAGGGCGAGTTCTTC,CARGLMAGQGEFF
.,TRBD2,TRBV7-9,TRBJ2-1,TGTGCCAGCAGATTGAGCGGGGTTGTCTACAATGAGCAGTTCTTC,CASRLSGVVYNEQFF
once,.,TRBV9,TRBJ2-1,TGTGCCAGCAGCGCGGAGGATCTCTCGTACAATGAGCAGTTCTTC,CASSAEDLSYNEQFF
.,.,TRBV10-3,TRBJ1-5,TGTGCCATCAGTGGGACGGGGCATCAGCCCCAGCATTTT,CAISGTGHQPQHF
.,.,TRBV19,TRBJ1-2,TGTGCCAGTAGTATAGTACCGGGCGTATACTATGGCTACACCTTC,CASSIVPGVYYGYTF
.,TRBD2,TRBV10-3,TRBJ2-1,TGTGCCATCAGTCTAGCGGGAGAAAACAATGAGCAGTTCTTC,CAISLAGENNEQFF
once,TRBD1,TRBV2,TRBJ2-7,TGTGCCGGAGCGCCGGGACAGGGAATCTACGAGCAGTACTTC,CAGAPGQGIYEQYF
.,TRBD1,TRBV7-9,TRBJ2-7,TGTGCCACCACCGGGACAGAAATCTACGAGCAGTACTTC,CATTGTEIYEQYF
.,TRBD2,TRBV9,TRBJ2-2,TGTGCCAGCAGCCTCCGACTAGCAGAGAACACCGGGGAGCTGTTTTTT,CASSLRLAENTGELFF
.,TRBD2,TRBV10-1,TRBJ2-3,TGCGCCAGCAGCCCACAAGCGGGAGTGAGCACAGATACGCAGTATTTT,CASSPQAGVSTDTQYF
.,.,TRBV18,TRBJ1-2,TGTGCCAGCTCACTCAAAGGGGGTACAAACATCTACACCTTC,CASSLKGGTNIYTF
once,.,TRBV4-1,TRBJ2-2,TGCGCCAGCAGCCGTAACACCGGGGAGCTGTTTTTT,CASSRNTGELFF
once,.,TRBV9,TRBJ2-7,TGTGCCAGCAGCGTAGGGGCGGCGGAGGTCCACGAGCAGTACTTC,CASSVGAAEVHEQYF
.,.,TRBV6-6,TRBJ2-1,TGTGCCAGCAGTTACGAGGCCCCTCAGAATGAGCAGTTCTTC,CASSYEAPQNEQFF
.,.,TRBV10-3,TRBJ2-1,TGTGCCATCAGTGAGAGGGGACTCACGGTGAGGCAGTTCTTC,CAISERGLTVRQFF
.,.,TRBV19,TRBJ2-1,TGTGCCAGTAGGATGAGGAATGAGCAGTTCTTC,CASRMRNEQFF
.,.,TRBV5-5,TRBJ1-2,TGTGCCAGCAGCTACCAGGTCCCAGGCCCCTATGGCTACACCTTC,CASSYQVPGPYGYTF
once,.,TRBV11-1,TRBJ2-4,TGTGCCAGCAGCCAGGCCGGAAGGCCAAACATTCAGTACTTC,CASSQAGRPNIQYF
.,.,TRBV11-1,TRBJ1-2,TGTGCCAGCAGCTTAGTTTCCAGGGGCGATGGCTACACCTTC,CASSLVSRGDGYTF
.,.,TRBV7-9,TRBJ2-3,TGTGCCAGCACCAGAACTAGCGATACGCAGTATTTT,CASTRTSDTQYF
.,.,TRBV19,TRBJ2-1,TGTGCCAGTAGTATCCGGGACGCATACAATGAGCAGTTCTTC,CASSIRDAYNEQFF
.,.,TRBV28,TRBJ1-1,TGTGCCAGCAGTTCCCCGGGAGAGAACACTGAAGCTTTCTTT,CASSSPGENTEAFF
once,.,TRBV11-2,TRBJ1-5,TGTGCCAGCGGCTCAGGGAATCAGCCCCAGCATTTT,CASGSGNQPQHF
.,.,TRBV5-4,TRBJ2-3,TGTGCCAGCAGCGATGGACCCCGCACAGATACGCAGTATTTT,CASSDGPRTDTQYF
.,TRBD2,TRBV28,TRBJ2-2,TGTGCCAGCAGTCCCCATACCGCGGGAGGGTCCGGGGAGCTGTTTTTT,CASSPHTAGGSGELFF
once,.,TRBV11-3,TRBJ2-7,TGTGCCAGCAGCTTTTGGGCAGAGAGCTCCTACGAGCAGTACTTC,CASSFWAESSYEQYF
.,.,TRBV5-1,TRBJ1-2,TGCGCCAGCAGCTTGGAGGGACACACTAACTATGGCTACACCTTC,CASSLEGHTNYGYTF
.,.,TRBV9,TRBJ2-1,TGTGCCAGCAGCGACGGGATTGCGGGGTATAATGAGCAGTTCTTC,CASSDGIAGYNEQFF
.,.,TRBV29-1,TRBJ2-7,TGCAGCGCTTCAGGGGTGGCCGAGCAGTACTTC,CSASGVAEQYF
.,.,TRBV5-4,TRBJ1-1,TGTGCCAGCAGCTACGTTGGGGTTACTGAAGCTTTCTTT,CASSYVGVTEAFF
.,.,TRBV5-6,TRBJ2-7,TGTGCCAGCAGCTTGGCGGGCAACTACGAGCAGTACTTC,CASSLAGNYEQYF
.,.,TRBV19,TRBJ1-2,TGTGCCAGTAGTATAATGGGGGGCGCGAGGACGCATGGCTACACCTTC,CASSIMGGARTHGYTF
.,TRBD1,TRBV30,TRBJ2-2,TGTGCCTGGGGAAGGTTACTAAGGGGGCACACCGGGGAGCTGTTTTTT,CAWGRLLRGHTGELFF
.,.,TRBV2,TRBJ2-3,TGTGCCAGCACCGATGGTGACAGAAATACGCAGTATTTT,CASTDGDRNTQYF
.,TRBD2,TRBV25-1,TRBJ2-1,TGTGCCAGCACCCCTGGAGGGCTAGCGGGTAATGAGCAGTTCTTC,CASTPGGLAGNEQFF
.,TRBD1,TRBV19,TRBJ1-2,TGTGCCAGTACCCCCCGGGGGCGGACAGGGATGGGCTACACCTTC,CASTPRGRTGMGYTF
few,.,TRBV4-2,TRBJ1-2,TGTGCCAGCAGCCACAACAGGGATGGCTACACCTTC,CASSHNRDGYTF
.,.,TRBV5-6,TRBJ2-7,TGTGCCAGCAGCTACCCGGGGAGGTCGCACGAGCAGTACTTC,CASSYPGRSHEQYF
.,TRBD2,TRBV27,TRBJ2-7,TGTGCCAGCAGTCCACTAGCGGGAGTGATCCCCTACGAGCAGTACTTC,CASSPLAGVIPYEQYF
.,TRBD1,TRBV6-6,TRBJ1-2,TGTGCCAGCAGCAGCAAGGGACAGGGATCTAACTATGGCTACACCTTC,CASSSKGQGSNYGYTF
.,TRBD1,TRBV5-1,TRBJ2-7,TGCGCCAGCAGCTTGGGCAGGGGGCTAGAGCAGTACTTC,CASSLGRGLEQYF
.,TRBD2,TRBV9,TRBJ2-4,TGTGCCAGCAGCGTAGAGGGACTAGACAGTCAAGGGGCCAAAAACATTCAGTACTTC,CASSVEGLDSQGAKNIQYF
.,.,TRBV5-1,TRBJ1-1,TGCGCCAGCAGCGCGGACTCCCGGGCCACTGAAGCTTTCTTT,CASSADSRATEAFF
.,.,TRBV6-6,TRBJ1-5,TGTGCCAGCAGTTACAGCGACTTTGGGCCCCAGCATTTT,CASSYSDFGPQHF
.,.,TRBV6-1,TRBJ1-5,TGTGCCAGCAGCGATCCTGCGGCTAGCAATCAGCCCCAGCATTTT,CASSDPAASNQPQHF
.,.,TRBV19,TRBJ2-1,TGTGCCAGTATGGATCACCCTCGCTACAATGAGCAGTTCTTC,CASMDHPRYNEQFF
once,.,TRBV18,TRBJ2-2,TGTGCCAGCTCACCACGAACCGAGGCCCTGAACACCGGGGAGCTGTTTTTT,CASSPRTEALNTGELFF
.,.,TRBV29-1,TRBJ1-2,TGCAGCGTTGATTTAAGGGGTTTCGACTATGGCTACACCTTC,CSVDLRGFDYGYTF